This passage covers 16 T cell receptor beta chains from one sample sequenced in a study of T cells in Graves' hyperthyroidism and ophthalmopathy. Amplified regions were TCR beta CDR3 sequences from RNA transcripts. Researchers ran a first-round RT-PCR on the TCR CDR3 using the HTBI primer set. TCRdb independently ran MiXCR on the multiplex PCR reads; one entry per CDR3 protein. The sample has 350,000 to 400,000 distinct CDR3 sequences; about 20% are singletons. The sequenced sample consisted of blood. The receptors originated from a woman aged 18-29 years with Graves' hyperthyroidism.

A single count supports this clonotype. The chain is built from TRBV6-1 and TRBJ2-7; no clear D. V gave up 5 bases and J gave up 2 bases, with 10 bases separating them. The CDR3 runs to 13 residues. CDR1 and CDR2 from the germline V gene are MNHNS and SASEGT. The CDR3 spells CASSLFQTYEQYF. The CDR3 DNA reads as TGTGCCAGCAGTCTCTTCCAGACCTACGAGCAGTACTTC.

This clonotype has a count of ten or more. The chain is built from TRBV7-8 and TRBJ1-5; 7 nucleotides match TRBD1. The CDR3 spans 13 residues. The germline V gene encodes CDR1 SGHVS and CDR2 FQNEAQ. The V and J ends lost 5 bases and 4 bases, in that order; junction bases with no gene match: 2. CDR3 protein: CASSMGQNQPQHF. CDR3 coding DNA: TGTGCCAGCAGCATGGGACAGAATCAGCCCCAGCATTTT.

This clonotype showed up many times. This rearrangement joins TRBV12-3 or TRBV12-4 to TRBJ2-7; either TRBD1 or TRBD2 may fit D (5 bases each). The V end was cut by 4 bases, the J end by 6 bases, with 16 bases between. The CDR3 is made up of 14 amino acids. The CDR3 coding sequence is TGTGCCAGCAGTTCCGCGTTCAGGGACGCCGAGCAGTACTTC. Amino acids: CASSSAFRDAEQYF.

In this sample, this clonotype turned up many times. The CDR3 region has the DNA TGCGCCAGCAGCCCACACCCCTGGGACAGAAGGACTGAAGCTTTCTTT. This encodes CASSPHPWDRRTEAFF. This chain connects TRBV5-1 to TRBJ1-1, with 7 bases aligning to TRBD1. The CDR3 covers 16 residues. The ends lost 4 bases at V and 5 bases at J; junction bases unmatched: 14. Per the germline V gene, CDR1 is SGHRS and CDR2 is YFSETQ. The complete variable domain, with remaining parts taken from reference TRBV5-1 and TRBJ1-1, reads KAGVTQTPRYLIKTRGQQVTLSCSPISGHRSVSWYQQTPGQGLQFLFEYFSETQRNKGNFPGRFSGRQFSNSRSEMNVSTLELGDSALYLCASSPHPWDRRTEAFFGQGTRLTVV.

For this clonotype: One base away lies a much larger clone, so this may be a sequencing read error. The rearrangement joins TRBV6-5 to TRBJ1-2; perhaps TRBD1 as D (5 bases). CDR3 length: 13 amino acids. Germline V gives CDR1 MNHEY, CDR2 SVGAGI. This chain's CDR3 is CVSSYSSGDGYTF. The CDR3 region has the DNA TGTGTCAGCAGTTACTCGTCGGGGGATGGCTACACCTTC.

This clonotype was recorded at least ten times. The chain uses TRBV5-1 and TRBJ2-5, with 7 bases fitting TRBD1. The CDR3 extends over 15 amino acids. Trimming at V came to 0 bases and at J to 2 bases, leaving 4 bases not matched to a gene. The germline CDR1 and CDR2 sequences are SGHRS and YFSETQ. The CDR3 region has the DNA TGCGCCAGCAGCTTGGCACGGGGACAGCAAGAGACCCAGTACTTC. This translates into CASSLARGQQETQYF.

This clonotype was seen at least ten times. The gene calls are TRBV5-1 and TRBJ2-7; 9 bases are shared with TRBD1. The CDR3 loop spans 14 amino acids. V shed 8 bases and J 4 bases; nucleotides not matched to a gene: 10. CDR1 and CDR2 (germline): SGHRS, YFSETQ. CDR3 residues: CASTVGTGIYEQYF. In DNA form, the CDR3 reads TGCGCCAGTACAGTCGGGACAGGGATTTACGAGCAGTACTTC. Based on the CDR3 plus reference TRBV5-1 and TRBJ2-7, the full variable domain is KAGVTQTPRYLIKTRGQQVTLSCSPISGHRSVSWYQQTPGQGLQFLFEYFSETQRNKGNFPGRFSGRQFSNSRSEMNVSTLELGDSALYLCASTVGTGIYEQYFGPGTRLTVT.

This clonotype was detected ten times or more. The chain recombines TRBV20-1 with TRBJ2-7; 13 positions agree with TRBD2. This CDR3 has 16 residues. Germline V lookup: CDR1 DFQATT, CDR2 SNEGSKA (reference sequence). V shed 1 base, J shed 1 base, and the junction held 4 bases outside the gene matches. The CDR3 reads CSARVRTSGRSYEQYF. CDR3 DNA sequence: TGCAGTGCTAGAGTCCGGACTAGCGGGAGATCCTACGAGCAGTACTTC.

In this sample, this clonotype turned up many times. The chain couples TRBV27 to TRBJ1-5, with D uncertain. The CDR3 extends over 15 amino acids. Germline values: CDR1 MNHEY, CDR2 SMNVEV (reference sequence). V was trimmed by 5 bases and J by 0 bases, leaving 11 bases between them. The CDR3 sequence: CASSPTDYSNQPQHF. The DNA of the CDR3 is TGTGCCAGCAGTCCAACAGATTATAGCAATCAGCCCCAGCATTTT.

This clonotype has a count of ten or more. The chain is built from TRBV20-1 and TRBJ1-5, with D uncertain. The CDR3 has 14 amino acids. Trimming took off 6 bases at V and 6 bases at J, with 18 bases between the two ends. The germline CDR1 and CDR2 sequences are DFQATT and SNEGSKA (reference sequence). The chain's CDR3 is CSAMPGRFAQPQHF. CDR3 in DNA: TGCAGTGCCATGCCGGGCAGGTTCGCTCAGCCCCAGCATTTT.

This clonotype was found many times. V gene TRBV28 combines with J gene TRBJ2-2; weak D call: TRBD1 (6 bases). Trimming removed 3 bases from V and 6 bases from J, with 14 bases in between. Germline assignment: CDR1 MDHEN and CDR2 SYDVKM. CDR3 length equals 15 residues. The CDR3 DNA sequence: TGTGCCAGCAGTTTTCAGGGGAAGTACGCCGGGGAGCTGTTTTTT. Its protein product is CASSFQGKYAGELFF.

This clonotype was seen many times. The chain uses TRBV6-5 and TRBJ1-1, with TRBD1 matching 8 bases. The CDR3 consists of 13 residues. Germline V lookup: CDR1 MNHEY, CDR2 SVGAGI. The V gene end was trimmed by 7 bases and the J gene end by 5 bases; junction bases not matched to a gene: 6. Written as DNA, the CDR3 is TGTGCCAGCATCCTACACAGGGGGACTGAAGCTTTCTTT. Protein sequence: CASILHRGTEAFF.

This clonotype was seen ten or more times. The chain is built from TRBV12-3 or TRBV12-4 and TRBJ1-1; D not resolved. Trimming left V 3 bases short and J 2 bases short, with 13 bases between. There are 15 residues in the CDR3. CDR3 sequence: CASSFAQPSNTEAFF. In nucleotides, the CDR3 is TGTGCCAGCAGTTTCGCCCAGCCAAGTAACACTGAAGCTTTCTTT.

This clonotype was counted ten times or more. This chain links TRBV6-2 or TRBV6-3 with TRBJ2-2; D uncertain. Per germline, CDR1 MNHEY and CDR2 SVGEGT. CDR3 length: 14 residues. V was shortened by 5 bases and J by 0 bases, with 7 bases between the two germline ends. The CDR3 loop reads CASSRQANTGELFF. The CDR3 DNA is TGTGCCAGCAGTCGGCAGGCGAACACCGGGGAGCTGTTTTTT.

Worth noting for this clonotype: A much larger clone differs by one base, so this may be a read error. Since no conserved phenylalanine or tryptophan closes the CDR3, a read error is the likely cause. The genes are TRBV11-2 and TRBJ2-6; D remains ambiguous. V lost 3 bases to trimming and J lost 5 bases, with 11 bases between them. The CDR3 consists of 15 residues. The germline CDR1 and CDR2 sequences are SGHAT and FQNNGV. The CDR3 DNA reads as TGTGCCAGCAGCTTTTCCCCCGCTAGGGCCAACGTCCTGACTTGC. Its protein is CASSFSPARANVLTC.

In its sample, this clonotype was seen many times. The chain combines TRBV28 with TRBJ2-5, with D possibly being TRBD1 (6 bases). This CDR3 contains 14 residues. Germline CDR1 reads MDHEN; CDR2 reads SYDVKM. Between the trimmed V and J ends, which lost 6 bases and 5 bases, there was a span of 16 bases. CDR3 DNA sequence: TGTGCCAGCAGCCGAGCTACGAGGGGGGAGACCCAGTACTTC. Translating it yields CASSRATRGETQYF.